This note documents a single T cell receptor beta chain sequence. The antigen is unknown. At the DNA level, this CDR3 is encoded by other sequences in the same sample as well. The CDR3 extends over 14 amino acids. Germline V gene sequence: CDR1 MNHEY, CDR2 SVGAGI. V was cut by 0 bases and J by 1 base, with 6 bases left in between. Primers included in the PCR were 60 Vbeta and 13 Jbeta primers. The assay was immunoSEQ multiplex PCR, and TCRdb's table has in-frame clones only and misses some. The sample carries around 120,000 clones, 65% to 80% recorded once. The sample comes from a study of cytomegalovirus exposure and HLA in healthy donors. Study-level information: About 79 million unique TCRs from HLA-typed donors were held in an early data release.

Findings and caveats of the study: Specificity of a few CMV-associated chains for CMV antigens was verified in vitro.

The chain recombines TRBV6-5 with TRBJ1-1, with a possible D match to TRBD1 (5 bases). This TCR was recovered from a human donor in good health. The source material was PBMCs. CDR3 residues: CASSYSTGNTEAFF. The DNA of the CDR3 is TGTGCCAGCAGTTACTCTACAGGGAACACTGAAGCTTTCTTT.